The 12 T cell receptor beta chains below all came from one sample that was sequenced in a study of CD8 T cells in ankylosing spondylitis. Study-wide findings and caveats: A TCR beta motif made of roughly eight highly homologous variants seemed typical of ankylosing spondylitis blood.

TCRdb fed the 5' RACE reads into MiXCR, producing one record per CDR3 protein. This sample has around 390,000 distinct CDR3 sequences, with approximately 20% found just once. These receptors have no known antigen. Material for sequencing was blood, either unsorted or a sorted T cell fraction (not recorded which). All receptors derive from a male donor with ankylosing spondylitis.

This clonotype was counted only a few times. V gene TRBV10-3 combines with J gene TRBJ1-1; D remains unclear. The ends were cut back, 0 bases at V and 4 bases at J, with 6 bases in the middle. Germline-derived CDR1 and CDR2 are ENHRY and SYGVKD. The CDR3 has 13 amino acids. The CDR3 DNA reads as TGTGCCATCAGTGAGTCGAGGTTCACTGAAGCTTTCTTT. It is translated as CAISESRFTEAFF.

This chain joins TRBV24-1 and TRBJ2-3, with D unresolved. V lost 9 bases, J lost 1 base, and 4 bases lay in between. The CDR3 covers 11 residues. Germline CDR1 KGHDR, CDR2 SFDVKD. The CDR3 protein is CATRGTDTQYF. CDR3 nucleotide sequence: TGTGCCACCCGTGGCACAGATACGCAGTATTTT.

The V gene is TRBV29-1, the J gene TRBJ1-5; D is ambiguous. V was cut by 5 bases and J by 2 bases, with 10 bases left in between. The CDR3 runs 13 residues. The germline V gene encodes CDR1 SQVTM and CDR2 ANQGSEA. CDR3 sequence reads: CSVIIGGNQPQHF. For the CDR3, the DNA is TGCAGCGTTATAATTGGGGGCAATCAGCCCCAGCATTTT.

The chain is built from TRBV28 and TRBJ1-4, with D perhaps TRBD1 (5 bases). V shed 4 bases and J shed 8 bases, with 14 bases lying between them. Germline values: CDR1 MDHEN, CDR2 SYDVKM. The CDR3 covers 14 residues. In nucleotides, the CDR3 is TGTGCCAGCAGTTACCGCAGGGCGGGGGAAAAACTGTTTTTT. Its protein is CASSYRRAGEKLFF.

The sample holds a few counts of this clonotype. CDR3 sequence: CSVEQQGNEQYF. The CDR3 DNA is TGCAGCGTTGAGCAGCAGGGTAACGAGCAGTACTTC. The V gene is TRBV29-1, the J gene TRBJ2-7; D is perhaps TRBD1 (5 bases). Per the germline V gene, CDR1 is SQVTM and CDR2 is ANQGSEA. Deletions cut 3 bases from V and 5 bases from J, with 11 bases between. The CDR3 consists of 12 residues.

A few counts support this clonotype. This sequence joins TRBV7-6 and TRBJ2-1; no reliable D call. This CDR3 has 18 amino acids. Germline V lookup: CDR1 SGHVS, CDR2 FNYEAQ. V was clipped by 1 base and J by 0 bases, with 16 bases between them. DNA of the CDR3: TGTGCCAGCAGCTTAGTAGGCGGCCAGTCTCTCTCCTACAATGAGCAGTTCTTC. It encodes CASSLVGGQSLSYNEQFF.

In this sample, this clonotype turned up many times. The chain uses TRBV5-1 and TRBJ1-2, with 7 bases aligning to TRBD1. The CDR3 has 13 residues. Germline V gives CDR1 SGHRS, CDR2 YFSETQ. J lost 7 bases, V lost 4 bases, and 7 bases had no gene match. The CDR3 reads CASSVGQSVGYTF. CDR3 nucleotides: TGCGCCAGCAGCGTGGGACAGTCTGTTGGCTACACCTTC.

The chain uses TRBV4-1 and TRBJ2-3, with D tentatively TRBD2 (5 bases). Germline lookup yields CDR1 MGHRA and CDR2 YSYEKL. V gave up 0 bases and J gave up 1 base, with 17 bases separating them. The CDR3 has 18 amino acids. This CDR3 is CASSQDRAAGRGTDTQYF. The CDR3 bases are TGCGCCAGCAGCCAAGATCGGGCAGCCGGGCGGGGCACAGATACGCAGTATTTT.

This clonotype was seen more than once but under ten times. J is TRBJ2-3 and V is TRBV25-1; the match to TRBD2 covers 14 bases. Per the germline V gene, CDR1 is MGHDK and CDR2 is SYGVNS. This CDR3 region has 16 residues. V was pared by 4 bases and J by 6 bases, with 6 bases of the junction left unmatched. CDR3 protein: CASSAGTSGRMDTQYF. The CDR3 DNA sequence: TGTGCCAGCAGTGCCGGGACTAGCGGGAGAATGGATACGCAGTATTTT.

This clonotype turned up a few times. The chain is built from TRBV10-3 and TRBJ2-1; D tentatively fits TRBD1 or TRBD2 (5 bases each). This CDR3 region has 13 residues. V was pared by 2 bases and J by 4 bases, with 6 bases between. CDR1 is ENHRY, CDR2 SYGVKD, per germline. DNA of the CDR3: TGTGCCATCAGTGAGGGGACGTACAATGAGCAGTTCTTC. This codes for CAISEGTYNEQFF.

V gene TRBV5-1 combines with J gene TRBJ2-5; D is unclear. The CDR3 covers 13 residues. Trimming left V 2 bases short and J 3 bases short, with 8 bases between. Germline V gives CDR1 SGHRS, CDR2 YFSETQ. CDR3 nucleotides: TGCGCCAGCAGCTTTGCGAGTGAAGAGACCCAGTACTTC. It is translated as CASSFASEETQYF.

CDR3 sequence: CSASVTIWNEQFF. The CDR3 DNA follows: TGCAGTGCTAGTGTGACAATCTGGAATGAGCAGTTCTTC. The chain is built from TRBV20-1 and TRBJ2-1; D call uncertain. In germline, CDR1 is DFQATT, CDR2 SNEGSKA (reference sequence). V shed 3 bases and J shed 7 bases, with 13 bases lying between them. This CDR3 is 13 amino acids long.